This TCR beta chain appears in the sequencing data of a study of T cell changes during pregnancy in multiple sclerosis. Sequencing was performed with immunoSEQ multiplex PCR; in TCRdb, only in-frame clones are kept and a portion is missing. The sample lists about 65,000 clones, about 92% occurring once. The CDR3 is 16 residues long. This material consisted of CD8+ T cells from peripheral blood mononuclear cells, taken in the third trimester of pregnancy. The chain joins TRBV21-1 to TRBJ1-5; the table's D call TRBD1 went unverified against the DNA. TRBV21-1 is termed a pseudogene. This sequence was found in a female donor in good health, enrolled as a control in a pregnancy study. The CDR3 DNA is TGTGCCAGCAGCAAAGTAATACAGGGAAAAAATCAGCCCCAGCATTTT. Translated, it gives CASSKVIQGKNQPQHF.